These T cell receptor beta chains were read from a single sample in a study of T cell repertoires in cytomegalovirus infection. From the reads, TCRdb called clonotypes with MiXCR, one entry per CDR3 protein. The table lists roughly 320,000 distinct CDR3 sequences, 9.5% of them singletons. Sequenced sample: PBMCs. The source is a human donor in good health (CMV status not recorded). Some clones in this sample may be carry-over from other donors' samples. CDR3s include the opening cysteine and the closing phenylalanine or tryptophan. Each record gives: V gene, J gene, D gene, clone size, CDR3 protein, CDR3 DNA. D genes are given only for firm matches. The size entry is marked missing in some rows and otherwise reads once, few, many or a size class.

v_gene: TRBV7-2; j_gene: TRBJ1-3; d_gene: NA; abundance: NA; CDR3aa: CASSEVSGNTIYF; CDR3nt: TGTGCCAGCAGCGAGGTCTCTGGAAACACCATATATTTT
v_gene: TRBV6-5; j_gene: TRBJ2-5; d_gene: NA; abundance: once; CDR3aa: CANSGDGSQETQYF; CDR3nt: TGTGCCAACTCAGGGGATGGCTCTCAAGAGACCCAGTACTTC
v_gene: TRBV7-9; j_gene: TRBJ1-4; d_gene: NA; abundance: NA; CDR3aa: CATRKATNEKLFF; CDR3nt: TGTGCCACCAGGAAGGCAACTAATGAAAAACTGTTTTTT
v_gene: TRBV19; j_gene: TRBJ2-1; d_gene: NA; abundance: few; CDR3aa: CASSMGSVGEQFF; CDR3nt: TGTGCCAGTAGTATGGGTAGCGTGGGTGAGCAGTTCTTC
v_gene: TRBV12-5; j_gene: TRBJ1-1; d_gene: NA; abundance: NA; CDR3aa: CASGFRWENTEAFF; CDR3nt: TGTGCTAGTGGTTTTAGATGGGAGAACACTGAAGCTTTCTTT
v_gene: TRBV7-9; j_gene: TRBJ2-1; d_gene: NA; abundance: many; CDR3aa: CASSANEQFF; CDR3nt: TGTGCCAGCAGCGCTAATGAGCAGTTCTTC
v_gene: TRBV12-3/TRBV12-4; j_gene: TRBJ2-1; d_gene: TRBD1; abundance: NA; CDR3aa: CASRIRDSLYNEQFF; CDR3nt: TGTGCCAGCCGGATTAGGGACAGCCTCTACAATGAGCAGTTCTTC
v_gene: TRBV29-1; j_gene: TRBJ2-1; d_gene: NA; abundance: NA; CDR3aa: CSVELGVNEQFF; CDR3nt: TGCAGCGTTGAGTTGGGGGTCAATGAGCAGTTCTTC
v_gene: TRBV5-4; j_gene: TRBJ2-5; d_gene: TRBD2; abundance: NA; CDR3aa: CASSLGTSGQQTQYF; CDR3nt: TGTGCCAGCAGCTTGGGGACTAGCGGTCAACAGACCCAGTACTTC
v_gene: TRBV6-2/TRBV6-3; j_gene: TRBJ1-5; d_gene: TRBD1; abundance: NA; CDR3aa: CASSTDRTGGSQPQHF; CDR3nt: TGTGCCAGCAGTACGGACCGGACAGGGGGCTCTCAGCCCCAGCATTTT